These 14 T cell receptor beta chains were all obtained from the same sample, sequenced in a study of control samples from healthy donors and cancer patients. Method: immunoSEQ multiplex PCR; TCRdb's copy keeps in-frame clones and lacks some. The profile shows some 13,000 clones, about four fifths of them singletons. Material: formalin-fixed, paraffin-embedded tissue. All receptors come from a male donor with melanoma.

This sequence joins TRBV6-6 and TRBJ2-1; 8 nucleotides match TRBD2. The CDR3 covers 15 residues. The junction had 13 bases not matched to a gene; V was cut back by 7 bases and J by 8 bases. Germline V CDR1 and CDR2: MNHNY, SVGAGI (reference sequence). CDR3 nucleotide sequence: TGTGCCAGCAATTTCCCCGGGGGGGGGCTCTATGAGCAGTTCTTC. This codes for CASNFPGGGLYEQFF.

J is TRBJ1-2 and V is TRBV28; D is ambiguous. V lost 5 bases and J 2 bases, leaving 3 bases between the germline ends. The germline gives CDR1 MDHEN, CDR2 SYDVKM. The CDR3 has 11 residues. CDR3 protein: CASSLNYGYTF. In DNA form, the CDR3 reads TGTGCCAGCAGTCTAAACTATGGCTACACCTTC.

The chain combines TRBV5-1 with TRBJ2-3, with a tentative D call TRBD2 (7 bases). The V end lost 1 base, the J end lost 4 bases, and 13 bases lay between the germline ends. The length of the CDR3 is 15 residues. CDR1 and CDR2 (germline): SGHRS, YFSETQ. Here the CDR3 reads CASSLNGGPADTQYF. CDR3 DNA sequence: TGCGCCAGCAGCTTGAACGGGGGGCCCGCAGATACGCAGTATTTT.

CDR3 nucleotides: TGTGCCTGGAAATTAAAGGGGGGACTGGGCACTGAAGCTTTCTTT. This codes for CAWKLKGGLGTEAFF. This chain uses TRBV30 with TRBJ1-1; D may be TRBD1 (6 bases). Germline-derived CDR1 and CDR2 are GTSNPN and SVGIG (reference sequence). V shed 4 bases and J shed 4 bases, with 19 bases lying between them. This CDR3 has 15 amino acids.

CDR3 amino acids: CASSYSNRGLNTGELFF. CDR3 nucleotides: TGTGCCAGCAGTTACAGTAACAGGGGGTTAAACACCGGGGAGCTGTTTTTT. The chain uses TRBV6-2 or TRBV6-3 and TRBJ2-2, with 8 bases matching TRBD1. V lost 2 bases and J lost 2; bases outside the gene matches: 7. Per germline, CDR1 MNHEY and CDR2 SVGEGT. The CDR3 covers 17 residues.

This chain links TRBV7-2 with TRBJ1-4; a possible D gene is TRBD1 (5 bases). Looked up from germline, CDR1 is SGHTA and CDR2 is FQGNSA. V dropped 1 base and J dropped 5 bases, with 11 bases sitting between them. The CDR3 covers 15 residues. The CDR3 reads CASSLGWGLNEKLFF. The CDR3 region has the DNA TGTGCCAGCAGCTTAGGGTGGGGACTGAATGAAAAACTGTTTTTT.

This chain connects TRBV4-1 to TRBJ2-2, with D unresolved. The CDR3 contains 15 residues. V gave up 1 base and J gave up 3 bases, with 9 bases separating them. Looked up from germline, CDR1 is MGHRA and CDR2 is YSYEKL. For the CDR3, the DNA is TGCGCCAGCAGCCAAGTACAGACATACACCGGGGAGCTGTTTTTT. It encodes CASSQVQTYTGELFF.

The chain carries TRBV7-8 and TRBJ2-7; D is unclear. Germline CDR1 SGHVS, CDR2 FQNEAQ. The CDR3 covers 13 residues. V lost 1 base to trimming and J lost 2 bases, with 6 bases between them. Written as DNA, the CDR3 is TGTGCCAGCAGCTTAGGAGGTCCCTACGAGCAGTACTTC. Amino acids: CASSLGGPYEQYF.

The rearrangement uses TRBV12-5 and TRBJ2-3, with 7 nucleotides matching TRBD2. The V gene end was trimmed by 6 bases and the J gene end by 3 bases; junction bases not matched to a gene: 9. This CDR3 spans 15 amino acids. Germline CDR1 and CDR2: LGHNT and FRNRAP. CDR3 loop: CASGYSGGLTDTQYF. In DNA form, the CDR3 reads TGTGCTAGTGGATATTCGGGGGGTCTTACAGATACGCAGTATTTT.

The chain is built from TRBV11-2 and TRBJ2-7; 10 nucleotides align to TRBD2. The germline CDR1 and CDR2 sequences are SGHAT and FQNNGV. With 5 bases clipped from V and 4 bases from J, the junction kept 5 bases outside the gene matches. This CDR3 comprises 14 residues. The CDR3 coding sequence is TGTGCCAGCAGCGAGCGGGGGGGTACTTACGAGCAGTACTTC. Translating it yields CASSERGGTYEQYF. Together with reference TRBV11-2 and TRBJ2-7, the CDR3 gives the full variable domain: EAGVAQSPRYKIIEKRQSVAFWCNPISGHATLYWYQQILGQGPKLLIQFQNNGVVDDSQLPKDRFSAERLKGVDSTLKIQPAKLEDSAVYLCASSERGGTYEQYFGPGTRLTVT.

This chain joins TRBV24-1 and TRBJ2-2; the match to TRBD2 covers 8 bases. The CDR3 length is 17 residues. Trimming took 2 bases from V and 4 from J; bases not matched to a gene: 8. Germline CDR1 is KGHDR and CDR2 is SFDVKD. This CDR3 is CATSDSTGTSATGELFF. The CDR3 nucleotides read TGTGCCACCAGTGATTCCACCGGGACTAGTGCCACCGGGGAGCTGTTTTTT.

V usage is TRBV5-1 and J usage is TRBJ2-3; D may be TRBD1 or TRBD2 (6 bases each). The CDR3 has 14 residues. Germline V gene data show CDR1 as SGHRS and CDR2 as YFSETQ. The V gene lost 0 bases and the J gene lost 2 bases, with 7 bases spanning the gap. The CDR3 loop reads CASSLGGATDTQYF. For the CDR3, the DNA is TGCGCCAGCAGCTTGGGGGGGGCCACAGATACGCAGTATTTT.

The chain combines TRBV7-2 with TRBJ2-3, with D perhaps TRBD2 (6 bases). The length of the CDR3 is 16 residues. V lost 0 bases, J lost 2 bases, and 12 bases lay in between. Per germline, CDR1 SGHTA and CDR2 FQGNSA. The CDR3 DNA reads TGTGCCAGCAGCTTAGCGAGCGGGCCCTCCACAGATACGCAGTATTTT. It encodes CASSLASGPSTDTQYF. Based on the CDR3 plus reference TRBV7-2 and TRBJ2-3, the full variable domain is GAGVSQSPSNKVTEKGKDVELRCDPISGHTALYWYRQSLGQGLEFLIYFQGNSAPDKSGLPSDRFSAERTGGSVSTLTIQRTQQEDSAVYLCASSLASGPSTDTQYFGPGTRLTVL.

The chain carries TRBV11-3 and TRBJ2-1; D possibly uses TRBD1 or TRBD2 (6 bases each). The CDR3 sequence is 14 residues long. Deletions cut 4 bases from V and 5 bases from J, with 12 bases between. Germline CDR1 reads SGHNT; CDR2 reads YENEEA. CDR3 sequence reads: CASSSARGDNEQFF. CDR3 DNA sequence: TGTGCCAGCAGCTCCGCGAGGGGGGACAATGAGCAGTTCTTC.